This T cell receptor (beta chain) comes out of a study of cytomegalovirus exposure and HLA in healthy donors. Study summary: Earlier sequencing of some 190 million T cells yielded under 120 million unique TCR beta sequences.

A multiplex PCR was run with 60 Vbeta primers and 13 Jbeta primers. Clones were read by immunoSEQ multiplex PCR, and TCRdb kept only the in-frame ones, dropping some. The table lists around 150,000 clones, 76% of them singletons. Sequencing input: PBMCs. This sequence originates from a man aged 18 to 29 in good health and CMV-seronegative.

CDR3 residues: CASQTGGSYEQYF. The CDR3 coding sequence is TGTGCCAGCCAGACAGGGGGGTCCTACGAGCAGTACTTC. The chain couples TRBV27 to TRBJ2-7, with TRBD1 identical over 9 bases. The V gene's germline CDR1 is MNHEY and CDR2 SMNVEV (reference sequence). The length of the CDR3 is 13 residues. Trimming removed 8 bases from V and 1 base from J; junction bases left unmatched: 3.